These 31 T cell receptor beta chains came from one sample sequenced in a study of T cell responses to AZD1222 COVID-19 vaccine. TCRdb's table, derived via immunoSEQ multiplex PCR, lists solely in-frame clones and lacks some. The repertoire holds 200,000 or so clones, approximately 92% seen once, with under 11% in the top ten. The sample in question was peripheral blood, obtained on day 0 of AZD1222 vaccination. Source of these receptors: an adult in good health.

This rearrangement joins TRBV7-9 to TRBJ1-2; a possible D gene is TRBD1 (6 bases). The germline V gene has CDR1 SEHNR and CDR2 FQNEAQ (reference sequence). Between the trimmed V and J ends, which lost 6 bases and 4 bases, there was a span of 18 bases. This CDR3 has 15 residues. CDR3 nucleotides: TGTGCCAGCAGTTCAGGGCAGACAGGTTCCTATGGCTACACCTTC. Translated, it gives CASSSGQTGSYGYTF. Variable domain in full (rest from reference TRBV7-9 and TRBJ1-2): DTGVSQNPRHKITKRGQNVTFRCDPISEHNRLYWYRQTLGQGPEFLTYFQNEAQLEKSRLLSDRFSAERPKGSFSTLEIQRTEQGDSAMYLCASSSGQTGSYGYTFGSGTRLTVV.

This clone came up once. The CDR3 reads CATSDPDQPQHF. The CDR3 DNA reads as TGTGCCACCAGTGATCCAGACCAGCCCCAGCATTTT. The chain carries TRBV24-1 and TRBJ1-5; D is ambiguous. V was cut by 3 bases and J by 7 bases, with 6 bases left in between. The germline V gene has CDR1 KGHDR and CDR2 SFDVKD. The CDR3 contains 12 residues.

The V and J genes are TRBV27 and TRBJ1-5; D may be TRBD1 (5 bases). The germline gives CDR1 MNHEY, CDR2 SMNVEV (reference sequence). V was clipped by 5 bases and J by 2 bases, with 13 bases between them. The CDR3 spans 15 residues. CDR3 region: CASSPYWDGNQPQHF. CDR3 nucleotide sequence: TGTGCCAGCAGTCCGTACTGGGACGGCAATCAGCCCCAGCATTTT.

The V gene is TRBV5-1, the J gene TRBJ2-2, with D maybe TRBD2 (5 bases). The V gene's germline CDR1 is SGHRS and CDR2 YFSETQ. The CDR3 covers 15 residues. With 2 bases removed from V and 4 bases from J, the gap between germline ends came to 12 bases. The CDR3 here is CASSLQITSTGELFF. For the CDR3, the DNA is TGCGCCAGCAGCTTACAGATTACTAGCACCGGGGAGCTGTTTTTT.

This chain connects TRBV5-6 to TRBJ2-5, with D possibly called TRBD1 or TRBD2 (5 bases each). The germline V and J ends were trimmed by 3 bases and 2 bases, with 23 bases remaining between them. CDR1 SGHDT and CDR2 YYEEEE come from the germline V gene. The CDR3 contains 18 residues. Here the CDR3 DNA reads TGTGCCAGCAGCTCGACGATCCGGGACCGCGAAGGTCAAGAGACCCAGTACTTC. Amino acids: CASSSTIRDREGQETQYF.

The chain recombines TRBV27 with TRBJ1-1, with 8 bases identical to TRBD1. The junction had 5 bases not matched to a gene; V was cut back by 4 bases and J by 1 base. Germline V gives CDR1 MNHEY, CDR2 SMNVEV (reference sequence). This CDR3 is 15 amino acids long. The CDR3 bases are TGTGCCAGCAGTTCTCGACAGGGGTGGAACACTGAAGCTTTCTTT. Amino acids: CASSSRQGWNTEAFF.

CDR3 sequence (DNA): TGTGCCAGCCGTAAGGGACAAAATTACGAGCAGTACTTC. Translated: CASRKGQNYEQYF. The chain recombines TRBV5-4 with TRBJ2-7; the D gene is possibly TRBD1 (6 bases). The germline V and J ends were trimmed by 7 bases and 4 bases, with 15 bases remaining between them. Germline V gene lookup returns CDR1 SGHNT and CDR2 YYREEE (reference sequence). The CDR3 totals 13 residues.

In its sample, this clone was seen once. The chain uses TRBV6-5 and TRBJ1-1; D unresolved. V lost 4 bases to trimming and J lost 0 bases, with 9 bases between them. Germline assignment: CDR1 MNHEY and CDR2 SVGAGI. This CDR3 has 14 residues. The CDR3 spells CASSFRPMNTEAFF. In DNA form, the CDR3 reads TGTGCCAGCAGTTTCAGGCCGATGAACACTGAAGCTTTCTTT.

The CDR3 region has the DNA TGTGCCATCAAGAGGGACTCAGCCTACGAGCAGTACTTC. Its translation is CAIKRDSAYEQYF. The chain combines TRBV10-3 with TRBJ2-7, with D perhaps matching TRBD2 (6 bases). The CDR3 has 13 amino acids. Germline assignment: CDR1 ENHRY and CDR2 SYGVKD. V gave up 7 bases and J gave up 2 bases, with 12 bases separating them.

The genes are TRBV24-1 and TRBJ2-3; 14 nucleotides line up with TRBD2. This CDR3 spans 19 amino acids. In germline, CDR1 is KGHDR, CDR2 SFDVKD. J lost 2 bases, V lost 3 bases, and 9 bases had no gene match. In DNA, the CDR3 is TGTGCCACCAGTGATACCGGGACTAGCGGGGGCCGATTCACAGATACGCAGTATTTT. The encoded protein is CATSDTGTSGGRFTDTQYF.

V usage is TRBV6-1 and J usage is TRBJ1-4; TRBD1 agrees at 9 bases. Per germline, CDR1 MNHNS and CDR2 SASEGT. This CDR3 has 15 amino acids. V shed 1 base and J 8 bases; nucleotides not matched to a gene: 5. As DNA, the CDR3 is TGTGCCAGCAGTGAAGGGGACAGGGATAGGGAAAAACTGTTTTTT. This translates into CASSEGDRDREKLFF.

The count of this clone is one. The CDR3 spells CASSSASSGNTIYF. The CDR3 coding sequence is TGTGCCAGCAGCTCAGCATCATCTGGAAACACCATATATTTT. The rearrangement joins TRBV25-1 to TRBJ1-3; D remains unclear. Per the germline V gene, CDR1 is MGHDK and CDR2 is SYGVNS. The CDR3 contains 14 residues. V lost 6 bases and J 1 base, leaving 10 bases between the germline ends.

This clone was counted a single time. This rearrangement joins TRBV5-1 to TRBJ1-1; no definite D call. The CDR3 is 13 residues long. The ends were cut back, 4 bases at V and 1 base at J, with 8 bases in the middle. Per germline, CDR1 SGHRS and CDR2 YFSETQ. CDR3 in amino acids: CASSTAGNTEAFF. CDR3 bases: TGCGCCAGCAGCACCGCAGGGAACACTGAAGCTTTCTTT.

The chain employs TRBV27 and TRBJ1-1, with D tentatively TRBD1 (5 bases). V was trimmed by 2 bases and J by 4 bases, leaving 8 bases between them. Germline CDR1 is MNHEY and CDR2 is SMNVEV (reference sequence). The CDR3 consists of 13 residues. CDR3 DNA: TGTGCCAGCAGTTTAGCAGGGACCACTGAAGCTTTCTTT. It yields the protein CASSLAGTTEAFF.

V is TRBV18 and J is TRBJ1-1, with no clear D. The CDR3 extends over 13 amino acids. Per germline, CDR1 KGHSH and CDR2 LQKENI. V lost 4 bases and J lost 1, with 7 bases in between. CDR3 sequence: CASSQIKNTEAFF. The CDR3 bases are TGTGCCAGCTCACAAATCAAGAACACTGAAGCTTTCTTT.

The CDR3 coding sequence is TGTGCCAGCAGTCGGACTAGCGGCCATAACACCGGGGAGCTGTTTTTT. Its protein is CASSRTSGHNTGELFF. V and J are TRBV7-7 and TRBJ2-2; 10 bases are shared with TRBD2. The CDR3 is made up of 16 amino acids. Germline CDR1 is SSHAT and CDR2 is FNYEAQ (reference sequence). After removal of 6 bases from V and 2 bases from J, the junction contained 6 bases not matched to a gene.

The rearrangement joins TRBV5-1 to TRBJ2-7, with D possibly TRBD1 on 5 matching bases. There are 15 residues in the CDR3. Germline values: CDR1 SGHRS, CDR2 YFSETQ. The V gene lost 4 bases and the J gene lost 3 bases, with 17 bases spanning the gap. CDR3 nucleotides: TGCGCCAGCAGCCACCGACTTCCTAGGGGCTACGAGCAGTACGTC. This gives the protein CASSHRLPRGYEQYV.

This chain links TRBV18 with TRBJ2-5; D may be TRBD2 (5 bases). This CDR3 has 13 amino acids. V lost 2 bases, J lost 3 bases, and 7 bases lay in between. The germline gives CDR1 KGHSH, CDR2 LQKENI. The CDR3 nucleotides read TGTGCCAGCTCACCAGGACTCGAAGAGACCCAGTACTTC. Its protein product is CASSPGLEETQYF.

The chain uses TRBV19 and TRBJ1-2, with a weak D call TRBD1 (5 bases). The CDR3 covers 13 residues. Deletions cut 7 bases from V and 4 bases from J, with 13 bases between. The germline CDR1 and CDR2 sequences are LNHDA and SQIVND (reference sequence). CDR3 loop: CASTGAVFYGYTF. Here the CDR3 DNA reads TGTGCCAGTACCGGGGCAGTTTTCTATGGCTACACCTTC.

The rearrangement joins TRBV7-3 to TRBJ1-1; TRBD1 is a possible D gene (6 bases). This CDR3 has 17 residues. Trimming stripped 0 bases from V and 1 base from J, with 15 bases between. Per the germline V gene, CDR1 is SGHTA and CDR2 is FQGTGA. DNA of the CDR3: TGTGCCAGCAGCTTAACGCCCGGCAGGGGAGCGAACACTGAAGCTTTCTTT. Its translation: CASSLTPGRGANTEAFF.

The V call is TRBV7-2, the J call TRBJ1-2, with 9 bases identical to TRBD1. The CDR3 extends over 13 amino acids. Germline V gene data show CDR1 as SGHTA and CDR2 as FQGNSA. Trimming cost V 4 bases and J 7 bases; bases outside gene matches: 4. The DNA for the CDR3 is TGTGCCAGCAGCTCAACAGGGGGCCTTGGCTACACCTTC. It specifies CASSSTGGLGYTF.

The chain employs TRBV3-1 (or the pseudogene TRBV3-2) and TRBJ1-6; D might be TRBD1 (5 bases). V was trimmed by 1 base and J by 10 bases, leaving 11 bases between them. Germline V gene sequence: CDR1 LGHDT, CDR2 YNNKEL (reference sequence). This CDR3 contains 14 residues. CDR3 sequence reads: CASSQGGDHSPLHF. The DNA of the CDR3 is TGTGCCAGCAGCCAAGGGGGGGATCACTCACCCCTCCACTTT.

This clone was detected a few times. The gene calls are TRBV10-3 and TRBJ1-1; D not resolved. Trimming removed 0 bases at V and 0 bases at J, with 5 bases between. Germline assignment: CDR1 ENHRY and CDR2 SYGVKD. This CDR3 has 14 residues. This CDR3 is CAISESHVNTEAFF. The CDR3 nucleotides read TGTGCCATCAGTGAGTCCCATGTGAACACTGAAGCTTTCTTT.

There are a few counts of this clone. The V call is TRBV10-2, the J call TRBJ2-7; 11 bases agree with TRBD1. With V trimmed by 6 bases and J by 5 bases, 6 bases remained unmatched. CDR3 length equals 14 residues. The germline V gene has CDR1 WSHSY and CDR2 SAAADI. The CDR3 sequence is CASRDGDRGDEQYF. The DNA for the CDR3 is TGCGCCAGCAGAGACGGGGACAGGGGGGACGAGCAGTACTTC.

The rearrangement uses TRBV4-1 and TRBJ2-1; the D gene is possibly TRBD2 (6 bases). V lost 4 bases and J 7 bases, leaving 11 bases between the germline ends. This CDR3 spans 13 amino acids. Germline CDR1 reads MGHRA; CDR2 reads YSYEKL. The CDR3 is CASSRAGRNEQFF. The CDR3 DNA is TGCGCCAGCAGCCGGGCAGGGAGGAATGAGCAGTTCTTC.

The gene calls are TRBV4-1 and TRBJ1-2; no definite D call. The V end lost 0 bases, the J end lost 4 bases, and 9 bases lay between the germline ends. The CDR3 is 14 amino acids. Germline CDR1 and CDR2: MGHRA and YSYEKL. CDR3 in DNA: TGCGCCAGCAGCCAAGAACAGCGACGCTATGGCTACACCTTC. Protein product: CASSQEQRRYGYTF.

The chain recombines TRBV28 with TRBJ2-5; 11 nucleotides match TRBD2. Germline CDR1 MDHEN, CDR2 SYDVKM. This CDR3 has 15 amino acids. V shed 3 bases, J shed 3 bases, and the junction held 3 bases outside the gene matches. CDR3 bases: TGTGCCAGCAGTTTCCTACTAGCGGGAGAAGAGACCCAGTACTTC. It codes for CASSFLLAGEETQYF.

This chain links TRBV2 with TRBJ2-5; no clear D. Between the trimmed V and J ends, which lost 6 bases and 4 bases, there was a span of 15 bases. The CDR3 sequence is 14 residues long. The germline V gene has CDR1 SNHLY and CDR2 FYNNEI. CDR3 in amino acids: CASSSLGPSETQYF. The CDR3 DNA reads TGTGCCAGCAGCTCCTTGGGCCCCTCAGAGACCCAGTACTTC.

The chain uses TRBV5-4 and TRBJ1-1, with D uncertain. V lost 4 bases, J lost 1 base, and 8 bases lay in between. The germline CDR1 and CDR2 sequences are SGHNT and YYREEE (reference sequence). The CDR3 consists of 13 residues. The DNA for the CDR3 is TGTGCCAGCAGCCCCCAGGAGAACACTGAAGCTTTCTTT. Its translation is CASSPQENTEAFF.

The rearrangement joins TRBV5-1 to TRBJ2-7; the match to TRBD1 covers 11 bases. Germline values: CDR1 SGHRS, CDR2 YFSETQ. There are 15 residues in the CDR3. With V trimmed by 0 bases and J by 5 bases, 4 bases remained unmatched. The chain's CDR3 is CASSLARGQGDEQYF. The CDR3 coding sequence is TGCGCCAGCAGCTTGGCGCGGGGACAGGGGGACGAGCAGTACTTC.

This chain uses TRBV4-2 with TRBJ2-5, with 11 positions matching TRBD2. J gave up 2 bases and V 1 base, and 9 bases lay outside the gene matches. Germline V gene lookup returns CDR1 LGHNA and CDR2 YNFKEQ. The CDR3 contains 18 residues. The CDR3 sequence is CASSQVFLAGGLQETQYF. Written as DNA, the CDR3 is TGTGCCAGCAGCCAAGTATTCCTAGCGGGGGGACTACAAGAGACCCAGTACTTC.